Sequencing of this TCR beta chain was carried out in a study of cytomegalovirus exposure and HLA in healthy donors. Study outcomes and limitations: Most of the TCR beta V segments (in an earlier analysis) were productive either about 87% or about 30% of the time. The classifier, whose performance was assessed in both the original and validation cohorts, reportedly diagnosed cytomegalovirus status with high specificity and sensitivity.

The CDR3 consists of 14 residues. Trimming left V 5 bases short and J 6 bases short, with 14 bases between. Germline V gene data show CDR1 as MNHEY and CDR2 as SMNVEV (reference sequence). Details on this clone: Its matching antigen is unknown.

The PCR contained 60 Vbeta and 13 Jbeta primers. Sequenced by immunoSEQ multiplex PCR; TCRdb stores in-frame clones only, minus some. The table lists 120,000 to 150,000 clones, roughly 80% of them singletons, with about 3% in the top ten. The TCR comes from a female donor in good health and CMV-seronegative. Sample: PBMCs. The V and J genes are TRBV27 and TRBJ1-5; weak D call: TRBD1 (6 bases). The CDR3 nucleotides read TGTGCCAGCAGTCTACAGGGATCGTTTCAGCCCCAGCATTTT. As protein: CASSLQGSFQPQHF.